This record looks at one T cell receptor (beta chain) sequence and its context. Trimming took off 3 bases at V and 4 bases at J, with 13 bases between the two ends. This CDR3 comprises 15 residues. Germline V gene lookup returns CDR1 SGDLS and CDR2 YYNGEE. Sequencing used immunoSEQ multiplex PCR; TCRdb keeps in-frame clones, though not all of them. This repertoire shows under 250,000 clones, around 92% found once; its top ten account for less than 4%. The entry originates in a study of blood T cell repertoires in COVID-19. Study at large: COVID-19 samples, acute and convalescent, were from the United States, Italy and Spain. PBMCs, B-cell-depleted T cells, or T cells were the source of the cDNA or gDNA that made up the material.

In terms of age and location, participants ranged from about 18 to 95 years and lived in about two dozen US areas. Participants' reported clinical history set cohort assignment. The clonotype comes from a woman aged 25-40 years with acute COVID-19. The chain is built from TRBV9 and TRBJ1-4, with a possible D match to TRBD1 (5 bases). The sequenced sample was PBMCs or T cells enriched from blood (not recorded which). CDR3 amino acids: CASSDLQESNEKLFF. CDR3 sequence (DNA): TGTGCCAGCAGCGATTTACAGGAGAGTAATGAAAAACTGTTTTTT. Complete variable domain (other parts from reference TRBV9 and TRBJ1-4): DSGVTQTPKHLITATGQRVTLRCSPRSGDLSVYWYQQSLDQGLQFLIQYYNGEERAKGNILERFSAQQFPDLHSELNLSSLELGDSALYFCASSDLQESNEKLFFGSGTQLSVL.